These T cell receptor beta chains were read from a single sample in a study of blood T cell repertoires in COVID-19. Assay used: immunoSEQ multiplex PCR; TCRdb lists only in-frame clones, some missing. The sample yields around 360,000 clones, about 90% seen once. The sequenced sample consisted of PBMCs or T cells enriched from blood (not recorded which). These receptors originate from a woman under 40 who had recovered from COVID-19. CDR3s include the opening cysteine and the closing phenylalanine or tryptophan. Fields, in order: V gene, D gene, J gene, CDR3 protein, CDR3 DNA. A D gene is named only where the DNA matches it firmly.

TRBV5-6	TRBD1	TRBJ1-4	CASSLIGQGGNEKLFF	TGTGCCAGCAGCTTGATCGGACAGGGTGGGAATGAAAAACTGTTTTTT
TRBV6-5	NA	TRBJ2-5	CASGWQVEETQYF	TGTGCCAGCGGTTGGCAGGTCGAGGAGACCCAGTACTTC
TRBV21-1	NA	TRBJ1-5	CASLLWMRQPQHF	TGTGCCAGCCTCTTATGGATGCGGCAGCCCCAGCATTTT
TRBV27	TRBD1	TRBJ1-4	CASSSGQALGEKLFF	TGTGCCAGCAGTTCCGGACAGGCCCTTGGTGAAAAACTGTTTTTT
TRBV7-9	TRBD1	TRBJ1-2	CASRDTKTSQGAYGYTF	TGTGCCAGCAGGGATACAAAAACCTCCCAGGGGGCGTATGGCTACACCTTC
TRBV4-1	TRBD1	TRBJ1-5	CASSQVGTGVGEPQHF	TGCGCCAGCAGCCAAGTAGGGACAGGGGTGGGAGAGCCCCAGCATTTT
TRBV29-1	NA	TRBJ2-5	CSVVGGWQETQYF	TGCAGCGTTGTCGGAGGGTGGCAAGAGACCCAGTACTTC
TRBV2	TRBD1	TRBJ1-1	CASSVPGTGEAFF	TGTGCCAGCAGTGTTCCCGGGACAGGGGAAGCTTTCTTT
TRBV10-2	NA	TRBJ1-6	CASRLTGNNSPLHF	TGCGCCAGCAGGTTGACGGGAAATAATTCACCCCTCCACTTT
TRBV27	TRBD2	TRBJ2-5	CASSLRMTSGRPQQTQYF	TGTGCCAGCAGTTTAAGGATGACTAGCGGGCGCCCCCAACAGACCCAGTACTTC
TRBV21-1	NA	TRBJ2-7	CASSIRLFSYEQYF	TGTGCCAGCAGCATACGACTATTCTCCTACGAGCAGTACTTC